This T cell receptor (beta chain) was captured by sequencing in a study of blood T cell repertoires in COVID-19. Across the study: Collection of acute and convalescent COVID-19 samples took place in the United States, Italy and Spain.

The V gene end was trimmed by 5 bases and the J gene end by 11 bases; junction bases not matched to a gene: 11. Germline CDR1 is SGHVS and CDR2 is FNYEAQ. The CDR3 runs to 13 residues. Profiling relied on immunoSEQ multiplex PCR, and the TCRdb table lists in-frame clones only, not all of them. The table lists 61,000 or so clones, 65% to 80% of them singletons. The sequenced material came from peripheral blood. The sequence derives from a woman between 65 and 79 years old with acute or convalescent COVID-19. This chain links TRBV7-6 with TRBJ1-1; 7 nucleotides align to TRBD1. This chain's CDR3 is CASSPLGQVRAFF. For the CDR3, the DNA is TGTGCCAGCAGCCCCCTAGGACAGGTGCGGGCTTTCTTT. Full variable domain (missing parts from reference TRBV7-6 and TRBJ1-1): GAGVSQSPRYKVTKRGQDVALRCDPISGHVSLYWYRQALGQGPEFLTYFNYEAQQDKSGLPNDRFSAERPEGSISTLTIQRTEQRDSAMYRCASSPLGQVRAFFGQGTRLTVV.